Below are 14 T cell receptor beta chains sequenced from a single sample in a study of T cells in Graves' hyperthyroidism and ophthalmopathy. RNA transcripts yielded amplified TCR beta CDR3 regions. A set of HTBI primers served as the primers for a first-round RT-PCR of the TCR CDR3. From the multiplex PCR reads, TCRdb called clonotypes with MiXCR, one entry per CDR3 protein. The sample has approximately 500,000 distinct CDR3 sequences, about half seen once. Sequenced material: peripheral blood or thyroid tissue (not recorded which). These receptors came from a woman aged 18-30 years with Graves' hyperthyroidism.

Comment on this clonotype: The junction does not match germline at one end; this may be a read error. The rearrangement joins TRBV7-8 to TRBJ1-1, with D possibly matching TRBD1 (5 bases). This CDR3 has 17 amino acids. CDR1 is SGHVS and CDR2 is FQNEAQ in the germline V gene. The CDR3, as DNA: TGTGCCAGCAGCCAACGGGCCCCTTGGGGCCAGAACACTGAAGCTCTCTTT. Protein: CASSQRAPWGQNTEALF.

This clonotype has a count of ten or more. This CDR3 reads CASSPPGRDYGYTF. The CDR3 DNA reads as TGTGCCAGCTCACCACCTGGACGGGACTATGGCTACACCTTC. The rearrangement joins TRBV18 to TRBJ1-2; D is ambiguous. V was trimmed by 0 bases and J by 3 bases, leaving 8 bases between them. CDR1 is KGHSH and CDR2 is LQKENI in the germline V gene. This CDR3 is 14 amino acids long.

Ten or more counts support this clonotype. The chain employs TRBV7-3 and TRBJ2-2; the D gene is possibly TRBD1 (6 bases). The germline gives CDR1 SGHTA, CDR2 FQGTGA. This CDR3 is built from 14 residues. Trimming stripped 7 bases from V and 3 bases from J, with 12 bases between. The CDR3 nucleotides read TGTGCCAGCACCCCAGGGGATCACACCGGGGAGCTGTTTTTT. Amino acids: CASTPGDHTGELFF.

This clonotype was seen repeatedly, ten times or more. The J gene is TRBJ1-2, the V gene TRBV7-3, with TRBD1 identical over 10 bases. Germline-derived CDR1 and CDR2 are SGHTA and FQGTGA. Germline trimming cut 5 bases from V and 4 bases from J; bases unmatched to any gene: 13. The length of the CDR3 is 17 residues. The CDR3 DNA reads as TGTGCCAGCAGCCCCGGGTACGGGGACAGGGGAATCTATGGCTACACCTTC. Protein product: CASSPGYGDRGIYGYTF.

The J gene is TRBJ1-2, the V gene TRBV15, with D possibly TRBD1 on 5 matching bases. Trimming left V 3 bases short and J 4 bases short, with 18 bases between. The CDR3 sequence is 16 residues long. CDR1 LNHNV and CDR2 YYDKDF come from the germline V gene (reference sequence). The CDR3 here is CATSSYSSRDSYGYTF. Here the CDR3 DNA reads TGTGCCACCAGCAGTTACTCTTCCAGGGATAGCTATGGCTACACCTTC.

Ten or more counts support this clonotype. The chain is built from TRBV20-1 and TRBJ1-6; 9 bases map to TRBD1. V shed 0 bases, J shed 8 bases, and the junction held 2 bases outside the gene matches. This CDR3 has 14 amino acids. The germline CDR1 and CDR2 sequences are DFQATT and SNEGSKA (reference sequence). This CDR3 is CSARDGDRDSPLHF. The CDR3 region has the DNA TGCAGTGCTAGAGATGGGGACAGGGATTCACCCCTCCACTTT.

This clonotype was observed a single time. This may be a read error: a much more frequent sequence differs by one nucleotide. The gene calls are TRBV29-1 and TRBJ2-3, with 8 positions matching TRBD1. V gave up 4 bases and J gave up 5 bases; unmatched junction bases: 8. Germline V gene lookup returns CDR1 SQVTM and CDR2 ANQGSEA. The CDR3 runs 14 residues. Written as DNA, the CDR3 is TGCAGCGTTGGGGGCAGGGGGCTGAGAGATACGCAGTATTTT. Amino acids: CSVGGRGLRDTQYF.

This clonotype was seen ten or more times. The gene calls are TRBV29-1 and TRBJ1-4, with a weak D call TRBD1 (6 bases). V shed 4 bases and J shed 5 bases, with 17 bases lying between them. The CDR3 covers 15 residues. Germline V gene sequence: CDR1 SQVTM, CDR2 ANQGSEA. CDR3 region: CSVAARGVKNEKLFF. The CDR3 DNA is TGCAGCGTTGCGGCGAGGGGGGTAAAAAATGAAAAACTGTTTTTT.

The rearrangement joins TRBV2 to TRBJ2-3; TRBD2 aligns across 8 bases. Per germline, CDR1 SNHLY and CDR2 FYNNEI. The V gene end was trimmed by 3 bases and the J gene end by 0 bases; junction bases not matched to a gene: 11. The CDR3 covers 18 residues. CDR3 residues: CASSDSVSGESSTDTQYF. The CDR3 nucleotides read TGTGCCAGCAGTGACAGCGTTAGCGGGGAATCTAGCACAGATACGCAGTATTTT.

The rearrangement joins TRBV7-2 to TRBJ2-2; 10 bases line up with TRBD2. Germline V gene data show CDR1 as SGHTA and CDR2 as FQGNSA. V trimming: 6 bases; J trimming: 5 bases; junction bases outside the gene matches: 9. The CDR3 length is 16 residues. The CDR3 region has the DNA TGTGCCAGCAGTCCCGGACTAGCGGTCCTTACCGGGGAGCTGTTTTTT. Translated, it gives CASSPGLAVLTGELFF.

This clonotype turned up a few times. The rearrangement links TRBV2 to TRBJ2-3; 9 bases are a match to TRBD2. CDR1 is SNHLY, CDR2 FYNNEI, per germline. CDR3 length equals 17 residues. V shed 2 bases, J shed 0 bases, and the junction held 6 bases outside the gene matches. The CDR3 here is CASSERPSGASTDTQYF. In DNA form, the CDR3 reads TGTGCCAGCAGTGAAAGGCCTAGCGGGGCTAGCACAGATACGCAGTATTTT.

Points on this clonotype: Given the absence of the conserved phenylalanine or tryptophan at the CDR3 end, a read error is likely. The CDR3 DNA reads as TGTGCCACCAGTGGGACGGGACAGGGGAGTTCCTACAATGAGCAGTTCTAC. Its translation is CATSGTGQGSSYNEQFY. The chain joins TRBV24-1 to TRBJ2-1, with 10 bases aligning to TRBD1. CDR1 and CDR2 (germline): KGHDR, SFDVKD. The CDR3 sequence is 17 residues long. With 5 bases clipped from V and 1 base from J, the junction kept 7 bases outside the gene matches.

The chain is built from TRBV7-2 and TRBJ2-1; 7 bases agree with TRBD2. CDR1 SGHTA and CDR2 FQGNSA come from the germline V gene. The CDR3 has 15 residues. J gave up 8 bases and V 1 base, and 8 bases lay outside the gene matches. This CDR3 is CASSLVAGARDEQFF. The CDR3 region has the DNA TGTGCCAGCAGCTTAGTCGCGGGAGCCAGGGATGAGCAGTTCTTC.

This clonotype has ten or more counts. V and J are TRBV5-6 and TRBJ2-7, with 9 bases identical to TRBD1. The V and J ends lost 3 bases and 3 bases, in that order; junction bases with no gene match: 13. The CDR3 covers 17 residues. Germline-derived CDR1 and CDR2 are SGHDT and YYEEEE. The CDR3 region has the DNA TGTGCCAGCAGCTACTCCGCACGGACAGGGGTTAACTACGAGCAGTACTTC. The encoded protein is CASSYSARTGVNYEQYF.